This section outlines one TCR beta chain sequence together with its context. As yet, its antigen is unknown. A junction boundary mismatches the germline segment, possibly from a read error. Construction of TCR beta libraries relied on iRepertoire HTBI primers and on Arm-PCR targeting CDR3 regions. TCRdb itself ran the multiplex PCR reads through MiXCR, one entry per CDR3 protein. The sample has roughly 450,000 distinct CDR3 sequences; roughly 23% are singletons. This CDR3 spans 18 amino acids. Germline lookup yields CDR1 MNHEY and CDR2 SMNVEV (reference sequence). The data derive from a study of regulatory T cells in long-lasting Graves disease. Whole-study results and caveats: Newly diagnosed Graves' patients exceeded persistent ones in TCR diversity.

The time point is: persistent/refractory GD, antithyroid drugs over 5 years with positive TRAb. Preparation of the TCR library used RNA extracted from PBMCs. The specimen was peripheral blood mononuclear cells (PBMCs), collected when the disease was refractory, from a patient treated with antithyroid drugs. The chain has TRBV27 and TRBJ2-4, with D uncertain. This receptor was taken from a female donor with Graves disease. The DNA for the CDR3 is TGTGTCAGCAGTTTCTATCCTACCGATCCTTTAGCCAAAAACATTCAGTACTTC. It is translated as CVSSFYPTDPLAKNIQYF.